Presented here are 10 T cell receptor beta chains from one specimen sequenced in a study of glioma-infiltrating T cells after dendritic cell vaccination. As for time point: after dendritic cell vaccination, including at tumor progression/relapse. Repertoires were generated with immunoSEQ multiplex PCR, while TCRdb's copy carries only in-frame clones and drops some. The top ten hold 2.7% of the sample, which has 90,000 to 140,000 clones, 85% to 90% seen once. The source material was blood, sampled after dendritic cell vaccination. These receptor sequences come from a human donor with glioblastoma.

This clone turned up a few times. V usage is TRBV11-2 and J usage is TRBJ2-3; 9 bases are a match to TRBD1. The V and J ends lost 5 bases and 4 bases, in that order; junction bases with no gene match: 4. Germline values: CDR1 SGHAT, CDR2 FQNNGV. This CDR3 is 14 amino acids long. In DNA, the CDR3 is TGTGCCAGCAGCGTTGGACAGGGGTCAGATACGCAGTATTTT. This sequence encodes CASSVGQGSDTQYF.

In its sample, this clone was seen a few times. The chain employs TRBV7-9 and TRBJ1-4, with TRBD1 matching 7 bases. This CDR3 is built from 14 residues. J gave up 4 bases and V 4 bases, and 3 bases lay outside the gene matches. The germline V gene has CDR1 SEHNR and CDR2 FQNEAQ (reference sequence). This chain's CDR3 is CASSSTGFNEKLFF. The CDR3 coding sequence is TGTGCCAGCAGCTCGACAGGGTTTAATGAAAAACTGTTTTTT.

Note on this clone: In the same sample, other DNA sequences code for this CDR3. This chain uses TRBV10-3 with TRBJ2-7; 7 bases line up with TRBD1. Germline V lookup: CDR1 ENHRY, CDR2 SYGVKD. CDR3 size: 15 residues. Trimming cost V 0 bases and J 3 bases; bases outside gene matches: 5. The CDR3 spells CAISESRTGNYEQYF. In DNA form, the CDR3 reads TGTGCCATCAGTGAGTCCAGGACAGGCAACTACGAGCAGTACTTC.

This rearrangement joins TRBV5-1 to TRBJ1-1; TRBD1 matches at 7 bases. The trim removed 9 bases at V and 5 bases at J, leaving 16 bases unmatched. Germline CDR1 and CDR2: SGHRS and YFSETQ. This CDR3 region has 15 residues. DNA of the CDR3: TGCGCCACCCGACCCCGGGCAGGGGGAGGTACTGAAGCTTTCTTT. It translates to CATRPRAGGGTEAFF.

The chain uses TRBV6-1 and TRBJ2-7; 8 nucleotides line up with TRBD1. CDR3 length equals 14 residues. With 10 bases clipped from V and 3 bases from J, the junction kept 11 bases outside the gene matches. CDR1 MNHNS and CDR2 SASEGT come from the germline V gene. CDR3 protein: CATQATGDFYEQYF. CDR3 nucleotides: TGTGCCACTCAGGCGACAGGGGACTTCTACGAGCAGTACTTC.

CDR3 in DNA: TGTGCCACCTCAAGGCTGGCGGGTCACAGTACCTACGAGCAGTACTTC. Its translation: CATSRLAGHSTYEQYF. V and J are TRBV19 and TRBJ2-7; tentative D call: TRBD2 (5 bases). Germline loops: CDR1 LNHDA, CDR2 SQIVND (reference sequence). The CDR3 extends over 16 amino acids. V shed 10 bases and J shed 2 bases, with 24 bases lying between them.

The chain carries TRBV30 and TRBJ2-1; tentatively, D is TRBD2 (6 bases). Germline values: CDR1 GTSNPN, CDR2 SVGIG (reference sequence). Trimming removed 4 bases from V and 9 bases from J, with 13 bases in between. The CDR3 spans 12 residues. CDR3 sequence: CAWNPGLREQFF. The CDR3 bases are TGTGCCTGGAACCCGGGACTTCGTGAGCAGTTCTTC.

The chain employs TRBV19 and TRBJ1-4, with D perhaps matching TRBD1 (5 bases). The CDR3 consists of 15 residues. Trimming left V 1 base short and J 8 bases short, with 14 bases between. Per germline, CDR1 LNHDA and CDR2 SQIVND (reference sequence). DNA for the CDR3: TGTGCCAGTAGTATAGTGGCGGGGGTCGGGGAAAAACTGTTTTTT. This codes for CASSIVAGVGEKLFF.

The chain recombines TRBV6-5 with TRBJ2-1; TRBD2 matches 8 bases. This CDR3 is built from 14 residues. Trimming took 5 bases from V and 7 from J; bases not matched to a gene: 7. Germline lookup yields CDR1 MNHEY and CDR2 SVGAGI. CDR3 coding DNA: TGTGCCAGCAGTCTCTGGACTAGCAGGAATGAGCAGTTCTTC. Translating gives CASSLWTSRNEQFF.

J is TRBJ2-5 and V is TRBV6-1; D is undetermined. V lost 5 bases and J lost 5, with 12 bases in between. Germline CDR1 reads MNHNS; CDR2 reads SASEGT. The CDR3 loop spans 13 amino acids. The CDR3 nucleotides read TGTGCCAGCAGTTCCCTCGATGAGGAGACCCAGTACTTC. Translating gives CASSSLDEETQYF.